A selection of T cell receptor beta chains follows, all from one sample in a study of OX40 agonist ivuxolimab in advanced cancers. Using immunoSEQ multiplex PCR, the repertoire was profiled, and TCRdb retains in-frame clones only, with some absent. The sample lists roughly 36,000 clones; roughly 84% were seen once. The sample was CD4+ or CD8+ T cells sorted from blood, taken in a trial of the OX40 agonist ivuxolimab. The receptors stem from an adult with an advanced solid tumor such as melanoma, head and neck, liver or kidney cancer. Each CDR3 is given with its conserved first and last residue. Each record gives: clone size, J gene, V gene, D gene, CDR3 DNA, CDR3 protein. The D gene is left open where the match is weak. Size is omitted from some rows. Given values are once, few, many or a class for expanded clones.

>.|TRBJ2-2|TRBV6-6|.
TGTGCCAGCATCCTCGGCGGGGAGCTGTTTTTT
CASILGGELFF
>.|TRBJ2-1|TRBV19|.
TGTGCCAGTAGTCCCGGGACAAAATACAATGAGCAGTTCTTC
CASSPGTKYNEQFF
>.|TRBJ1-1|TRBV6-5|TRBD1
TGTGCCAGCAGTTACGGGACAGGGAGAAACACTGAAGCTTTCTTT
CASSYGTGRNTEAFF
>.|TRBJ2-7|TRBV2|TRBD1
TGTGCCAGCACAGGGGGCTTGAACGAGCAGTACTTC
CASTGGLNEQYF
>once|TRBJ2-2|TRBV18|.
TGTGCCAGCTCACCACGCAGACCGGGACAAAGAGACGGGGAGCTGTTTTTT
CASSPRRPGQRDGELFF
>once|TRBJ1-1|TRBV20-1|.
TGCAGTGCTAGAGAAGACAGGTATTCTTTCTTT
CSAREDRYSFF
>.|TRBJ2-3|TRBV9|TRBD2
TGTGCCAGCAGCGGGAGGACTAGCGGAGCGGCGGATACGCAGTATTTT
CASSGRTSGAADTQYF
>.|TRBJ2-3|TRBV19|TRBD1
TGTGCCAGTACCGGGACAGGGGGCCCAGATACGCAGTATTTT
CASTGTGGPDTQYF
>.|TRBJ1-5|TRBV28|.
TGTGCCAGCAGTTTAGCGGGTCAGCCCCAGCATTTT
CASSLAGQPQHF
>.|TRBJ2-2|TRBV4-1|.
TGCGCCAGCAGCCAGGACGTCCGGTCAGCCGGGGAGCTGTTTTTT
CASSQDVRSAGELFF
>.|TRBJ1-2|TRBV30|TRBD1
TGTGCCTGGAGCGATAAAACAGGGGAAACCTTC
CAWSDKTGETF
>.|TRBJ1-2|TRBV7-9|.
TGTGCCAGCAGCCTCGCAGGGAGGCACTATGGCTACACCTTC
CASSLAGRHYGYTF
>.|TRBJ2-2|TRBV7-9|.
TGTGCCAGCAGCTTAGATCAGCAGGGTGGCACCGGGGAGCTGTTTTTT
CASSLDQQGGTGELFF
>.|TRBJ1-2|TRBV28|TRBD1
TGTGCCAGCATCGGGTCCAAGGGGGCGGATCATGGCTACACCTTC
CASIGSKGADHGYTF
>few|TRBJ2-2|TRBV2|TRBD2
TGTGCCAGCAGGACTAGCGGGGGGAACACCGGGGAGCTGTTTTTT
CASRTSGGNTGELFF
>once|TRBJ1-2|TRBV14|.
TGTGCCAGCAGCCATCGGGAGGTTAACTATGGCTACACCTTC
CASSHREVNYGYTF
>.|TRBJ2-7|TRBV9|TRBD1
TGTGCCAGCAGCGTTGGGACAGGGAGCTCCTACGAGCAGTACTTC
CASSVGTGSSYEQYF
>.|TRBJ2-7|TRBV6-1|.
TGTGCCAGCAGTGAGGATGACAGGACCTACGAGCAGTACTTC
CASSEDDRTYEQYF
>.|TRBJ2-7|TRBV19|.
TGTGCCAGTAGTGGCCCGAGCTCCTACGAGCAGTACTTC
CASSGPSSYEQYF
>.|TRBJ2-7|TRBV21-1|.
TGTGCCAGCGGAGAGGCGGTCTCCTACGAGCAGTACTTC
CASGEAVSYEQYF
>.|TRBJ1-5|TRBV19|TRBD1
TGTGCCAGTAGTAGCGGGGCAGGGGGTAGGTTAGTTCAGCCCCAGCATTTT
CASSSGAGGRLVQPQHF
>.|TRBJ2-1|TRBV5-1|.
TGCGCCAGCACCCGGACCAGGGCCACCCGATTCGATGAGCAGTTCTTC
CASTRTRATRFDEQFF
>.|TRBJ2-1|TRBV2|.
TGTGCCAGCACGGATAGGGCCTACAATGAGCAGTTCTTC
CASTDRAYNEQFF
>few|TRBJ1-1|TRBV6-5|.
TGTGCCAGCAGACCCCAGGGAGGCACTGAAGCTTTCTTT
CASRPQGGTEAFF
>.|TRBJ1-3|TRBV28|.
TGTGCCAGCAGGACAAGACGATACGGAAACACCATATATTTT
CASRTRRYGNTIYF
>.|TRBJ1-5|TRBV7-2|.
TGTGCCAGCAGCTTAATGGGGTCTTATCAGCCCCAGCATTTT
CASSLMGSYQPQHF
>.|TRBJ1-4|TRBV19|.
TGTGCCAGTAGTACGGGGTTTGCAACTAATGAAAAACTGTTTTTT
CASSTGFATNEKLFF
>.|TRBJ1-1|TRBV19|TRBD1
TGTGCCAGTAGTAACCTCCCGGGGACAGGCACTGAAGCTTTCTTT
CASSNLPGTGTEAFF
>.|TRBJ2-1|TRBV27|.
TGTGCCAGCAGTTTCGAGGTGGGTTCAGGTGAGCAGTTCTTC
CASSFEVGSGEQFF
>.|TRBJ2-3|TRBV6-5|.
TGTGCCAGCACCAACACAGATACGCAGTATTTT
CASTNTDTQYF
>.|TRBJ1-1|TRBV6-1|.
TGTGCCAGCAGTGAAGGACACCCGAACACTGAAGCTTTCTTT
CASSEGHPNTEAFF
>.|TRBJ2-1|TRBV5-4|.
TGTGCCAGCAGCTTCTCCGGGAGCTCCTACAATGAGCAGTTCTTC
CASSFSGSSYNEQFF
>.|TRBJ1-1|TRBV5-4|.
TGTGCCAGCAGCTTGGCGCCCGCGGCGGGGGGGACTGAAGCTTTCTTT
CASSLAPAAGGTEAFF
>.|TRBJ2-1|TRBV7-6|TRBD2
TGTGCCAGCAGCTTAGGGTCTAGCGGGAGCGTAAATGAGCAGTTCTTC
CASSLGSSGSVNEQFF
>once|TRBJ2-7|TRBV21-1|.
TGTGCCAGCAGCACAGAGGGACTAAACTACGAGCAGTACTTC
CASSTEGLNYEQYF
>.|TRBJ1-1|TRBV28|.
TGTGTCAGCAGTCCCGGCGGGCCGTTTAGAGCTTTCTTT
CVSSPGGPFRAFF
>.|TRBJ2-1|TRBV19|TRBD2
TGTGCCAGTAGCACGGGACTAGCGCGTAACAATGAGCAGTTCTTC
CASSTGLARNNEQFF
>few|TRBJ1-3|TRBV19|.
TGTGCCAGTAACCGGGCGGACGCAACGGCTGGAAACACCATATATTTT
CASNRADATAGNTIYF
>.|TRBJ2-1|TRBV5-4|TRBD2
TGTGCCAGCAGCTACAGACTAGCTGGGGACAATGAGCAGTTCTTC
CASSYRLAGDNEQFF
>.|TRBJ2-7|TRBV10-1|TRBD1
TGCGCCAGCAGACTTGACAGGGTGGTCGTGAACGAGCAGTACTTC
CASRLDRVVVNEQYF
>.|TRBJ2-7|TRBV19|.
TGTGCCAGTGCCCGGGCAGGGGGAGGGTTGGACGAGCAGTACTTC
CASARAGGGLDEQYF
>.|TRBJ2-7|TRBV28|.
TGTGCCAGCAGTCTCCCAATGGGTATGAACGAGCAGTACTTC
CASSLPMGMNEQYF
>.|TRBJ2-7|TRBV29-1|.
TGCAGCGTTTTACAGGGTTACTCCTACGAGCAGTACTTC
CSVLQGYSYEQYF
>.|TRBJ1-1|TRBV11-2|.
TGTGCCAGCAGCTTAAATTTAGGGAACACTGAAGCTTTCTTT
CASSLNLGNTEAFF
>.|TRBJ2-4|TRBV6-5|.
TGTGCCAGCAGTTATGTGGGTACTGGGGCCAAAAACATTCAGTACTTC
CASSYVGTGAKNIQYF
>.|TRBJ2-3|TRBV10-2|.
TGCGCCAGCCGGGGTTCTACCACAGATACGCAGTATTTT
CASRGSTTDTQYF
>.|TRBJ1-1|TRBV7-9|.
TGTGCCAGCAGCTGGGGCAGTATGAACACTGAAGCTTTCTTT
CASSWGSMNTEAFF
>.|TRBJ1-5|TRBV6-6|.
TGTGCCAGCAGTTACTCTGATATTAGCAATCAGCCCCAGCATTTT
CASSYSDISNQPQHF
>.|TRBJ1-4|TRBV18|.
TGTGCCAGCTCAGGGTACGACGTAAGCAGGGAAAAACTGTTTTTT
CASSGYDVSREKLFF
>once|TRBJ1-2|TRBV5-4|TRBD1
TGTGCCAGCAGCCGGACAGGGCGGCTCTATGGCTACACCTTC
CASSRTGRLYGYTF
>.|TRBJ2-1|TRBV11-2|.
TGTGCCAGCAGCTTCTCCGTGTGGGATGAGCAGTTCTTC
CASSFSVWDEQFF
>.|TRBJ2-1|TRBV2|TRBD2
TGTGCCAGCAGTGATCTAGCGGGAGTGGGTGAGCAGTTCTTC
CASSDLAGVGEQFF
>once|TRBJ2-2|TRBV10-3|TRBD1
TGTGCCATCAGTTCTCGGCCGACAGGGGCCACCGGGGAGCTGTTTTTT
CAISSRPTGATGELFF
>.|TRBJ1-3|TRBV27|.
TGTGCCAGCAGTTCTCGAGCTGGAAACACCATATATTTT
CASSSRAGNTIYF
>.|TRBJ2-5|TRBV7-9|.
TGTGCCAGCAGTTACAGGGAGCAAGAGACCCAGTACTTC
CASSYREQETQYF
>.|TRBJ2-3|TRBV19|TRBD2
TGTGCCAGTAGGTTAGCGGGAAGCACAGATACGCAGTATTTT
CASRLAGSTDTQYF
>few|TRBJ1-3|TRBV2|.
TGTGCCAGCAGCCCGGACGGCAACTCTGGAAACACCATATATTTT
CASSPDGNSGNTIYF
>.|TRBJ1-1|TRBV7-8|.
TGTGCCAGCAGCTTAGTGGGACCTACGGGGACTGAAGCTTTCTTT
CASSLVGPTGTEAFF
>few|TRBJ1-4|TRBV19|TRBD1
TGTGCCAGTAGTATGTCCAGGGGGCAAGGAAAACTGTTTTTT
CASSMSRGQGKLFF